This T cell receptor (beta chain) emerged from a study of T cell clusters in autoimmune cytopenias. Across the study: The median distinct TRB clonotype count was a few thousand per sample, from a median approximately 51,000 reads. Study conclusions and caveats: Comparing secondary cytopenia with chronic lymphocytic leukemia showed no cluster-lack signature, apparently masked by lymphoma repertoire.

Multiplex touch-down PCR amplified TRB using TRB-A and TRB-B pools in one tube. One entry per CDR3 protein, without DNA, is what TCRdb gives after re-calling the multiplex PCR reads. This sample's clone table lists approximately 6,000 distinct CDR3 sequences. Germline CDR1 MNHEY, CDR2 SMNVEV (reference sequence). The CDR3 covers 16 residues. This clonotype is labeled medium-sized based on frequency. Its specificity is not known. TRB was amplified from about 270 ng of peripheral blood genomic DNA per sample. This sequence joins TRBV27 and TRBJ2-2; TCRdb designates TRBD2, a call that cannot be tested without DNA. This TCR derives from a human donor with an autoimmune cytopenia or autoimmune hepatitis (not recorded which). The sample comprised peripheral blood. The CDR3 loop reads CASSLLPGEGTGELFF.